This T cell receptor beta chain is drawn from a study of blood T cells in healthy people across ages. The authors ran a second PCR of roughly 6 to 12 cycles using a sample-barcoded 5' primer and a J-beta primer mix. MiXCR, applied by TCRdb to the 5' RACE reads, yields one record per CDR3 protein. The table shows some 1.1 million distinct CDR3 sequences, with approximately 38% occurring only once. This TCR derives from a man aged 18 to 30 in good health. Sequences were obtained from blood.

Written as DNA, the CDR3 is TGTGCCAGCAGCGGCCGCAGGGGGACTTCCTACAATGAGCAGTACTTC. This encodes CASSGRRGTSYNEQYF. The chain joins TRBV7-9 to TRBJ2-1; possibly TRBD1 for D (7 bases). The J call is uncertain, as TRBJ2-7 better fits the DNA end. The CDR3 totals 16 residues. Germline values: CDR1 SEHNR, CDR2 FQNEAQ (reference sequence).